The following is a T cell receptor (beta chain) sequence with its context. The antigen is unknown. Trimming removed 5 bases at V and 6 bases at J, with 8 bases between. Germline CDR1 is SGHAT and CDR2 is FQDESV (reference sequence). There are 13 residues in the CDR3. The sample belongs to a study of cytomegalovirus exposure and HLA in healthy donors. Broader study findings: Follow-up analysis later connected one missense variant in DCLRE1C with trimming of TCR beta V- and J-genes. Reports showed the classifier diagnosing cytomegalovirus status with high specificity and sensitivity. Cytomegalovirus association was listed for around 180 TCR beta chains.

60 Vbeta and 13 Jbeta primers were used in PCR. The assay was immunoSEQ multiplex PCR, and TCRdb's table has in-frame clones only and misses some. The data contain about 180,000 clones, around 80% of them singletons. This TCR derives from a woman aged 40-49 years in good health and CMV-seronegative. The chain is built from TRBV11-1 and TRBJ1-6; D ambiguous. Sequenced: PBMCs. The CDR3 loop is CASSLPGNSPLHF. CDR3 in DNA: TGTGCCAGCAGCCTACCCGGTAATTCACCCCTCCACTTT.